The clone carrying this TCR beta chain was recorded a few times. The sample belongs to a study of blood T cell repertoires in COVID-19. Study information: Nucleic acid was either cDNA or gDNA, and it came from T cells, B-cell-depleted T cells, or PBMCs.

V lost 7 bases and J lost 2, with 17 bases in between. The germline CDR1 and CDR2 sequences are SQVTM and ANQGSEA. This CDR3 is 14 amino acids long. Per the authors' pipeline: Cell counts per sample came from amplifying reference gene primers. Here immunoSEQ multiplex PCR was the method, and the copy in TCRdb shows in-frame clones only, minus some. That table furnishes V, J and clone size, whereas the DNA furnished D and trimming. The table lists about 280,000 clones, 85% of them singletons, with roughly 15% in the top ten. Sequenced: peripheral blood. This clonotype originated in a human donor in a cohort sampled during active COVID-19. The V gene is TRBV29-1, the J gene TRBJ1-2, with D possibly TRBD1 on 6 matching bases. CDR3 sequence reads: CSAAPGQPNYGYTF. In nucleotides, the CDR3 is TGCAGCGCTGCCCCGGGACAACCCAACTATGGCTACACCTTC.